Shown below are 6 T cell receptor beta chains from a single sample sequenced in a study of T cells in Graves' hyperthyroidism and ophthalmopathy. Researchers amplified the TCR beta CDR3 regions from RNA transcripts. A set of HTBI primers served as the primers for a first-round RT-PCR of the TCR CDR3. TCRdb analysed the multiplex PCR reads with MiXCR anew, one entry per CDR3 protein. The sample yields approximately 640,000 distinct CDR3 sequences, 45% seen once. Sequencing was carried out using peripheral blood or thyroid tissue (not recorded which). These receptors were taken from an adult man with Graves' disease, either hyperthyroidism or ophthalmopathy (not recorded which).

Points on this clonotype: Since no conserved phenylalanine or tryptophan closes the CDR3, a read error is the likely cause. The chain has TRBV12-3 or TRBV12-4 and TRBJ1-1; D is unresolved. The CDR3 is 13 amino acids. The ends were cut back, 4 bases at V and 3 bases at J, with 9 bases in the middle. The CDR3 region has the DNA TGTGCCAGCAGTTCTCGCCCCGACACTGAAGCTTTCCTT. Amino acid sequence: CASSSRPDTEAFL.

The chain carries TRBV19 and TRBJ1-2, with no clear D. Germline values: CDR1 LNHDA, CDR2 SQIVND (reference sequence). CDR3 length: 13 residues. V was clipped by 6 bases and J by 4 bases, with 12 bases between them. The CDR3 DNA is TGTGCCAGTAGCGCCCTCGGGAGCTATGGCTACACCTTC. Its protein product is CASSALGSYGYTF.

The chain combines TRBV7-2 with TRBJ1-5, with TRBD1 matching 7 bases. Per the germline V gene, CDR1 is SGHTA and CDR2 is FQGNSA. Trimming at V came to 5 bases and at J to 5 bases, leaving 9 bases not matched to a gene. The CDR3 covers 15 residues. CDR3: CASSQETGRDQPQHF. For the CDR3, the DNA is TGTGCCAGCAGCCAAGAGACAGGGAGGGATCAGCCCCAGCATTTT.

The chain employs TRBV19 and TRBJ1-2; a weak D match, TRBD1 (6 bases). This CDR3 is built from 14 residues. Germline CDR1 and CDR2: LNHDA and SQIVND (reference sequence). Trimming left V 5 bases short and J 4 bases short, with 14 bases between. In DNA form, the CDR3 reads TGTGCCAGTAGTGATACAGGGAGTACCTATGGCTACACCTTC. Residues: CASSDTGSTYGYTF.

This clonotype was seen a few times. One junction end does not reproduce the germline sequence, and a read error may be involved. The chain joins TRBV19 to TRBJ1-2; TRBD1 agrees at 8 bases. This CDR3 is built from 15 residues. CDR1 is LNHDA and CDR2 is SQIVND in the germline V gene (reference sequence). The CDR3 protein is CASSLIDRGNDGYTF. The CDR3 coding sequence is TGTGCCAGTAGTCTAATCGACAGGGGTAACGATGGCTACACCTTC.

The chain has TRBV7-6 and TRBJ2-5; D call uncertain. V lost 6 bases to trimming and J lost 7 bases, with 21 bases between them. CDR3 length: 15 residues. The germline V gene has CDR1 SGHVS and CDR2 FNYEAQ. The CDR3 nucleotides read TGTGCCAGCAGTTACAGTCCCCTCGAGGTGGGGACCCAGTACTTC. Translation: CASSYSPLEVGTQYF.